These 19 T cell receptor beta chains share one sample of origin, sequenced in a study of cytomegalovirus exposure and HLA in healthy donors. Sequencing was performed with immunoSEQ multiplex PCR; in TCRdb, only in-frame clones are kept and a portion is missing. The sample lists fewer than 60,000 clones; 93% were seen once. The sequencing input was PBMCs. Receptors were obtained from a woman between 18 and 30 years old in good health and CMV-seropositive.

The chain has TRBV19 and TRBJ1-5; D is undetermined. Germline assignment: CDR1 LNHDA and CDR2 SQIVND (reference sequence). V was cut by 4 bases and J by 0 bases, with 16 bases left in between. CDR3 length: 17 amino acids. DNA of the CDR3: TGTGCCAGTAGTACCTTTTTGGATAGCTATAGCAATCAGCCCCAGCATTTT. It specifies CASSTFLDSYSNQPQHF.

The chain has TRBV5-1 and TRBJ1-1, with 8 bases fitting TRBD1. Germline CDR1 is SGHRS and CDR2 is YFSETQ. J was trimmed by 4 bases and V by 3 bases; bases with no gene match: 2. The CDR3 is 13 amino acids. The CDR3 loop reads CASSSTGGTEAFF. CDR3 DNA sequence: TGCGCCAGCAGCTCTACAGGGGGCACTGAAGCTTTCTTT.

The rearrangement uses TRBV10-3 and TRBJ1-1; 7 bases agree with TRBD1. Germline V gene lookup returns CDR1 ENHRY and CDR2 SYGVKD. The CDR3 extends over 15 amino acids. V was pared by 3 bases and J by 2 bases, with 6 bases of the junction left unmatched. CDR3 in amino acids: CAISEQQGLNTEAFF. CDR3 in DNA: TGTGCCATCAGTGAACAACAGGGGCTAAACACTGAAGCTTTCTTT.

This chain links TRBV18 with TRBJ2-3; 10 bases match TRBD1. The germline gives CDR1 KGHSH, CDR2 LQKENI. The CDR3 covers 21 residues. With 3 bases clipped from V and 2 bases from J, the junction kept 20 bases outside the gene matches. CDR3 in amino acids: CASSPGTGDFVRVPFTDTQYF. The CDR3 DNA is TGTGCCAGCTCACCGGGGACAGGGGACTTTGTGAGGGTACCATTCACAGATACGCAGTATTTT.

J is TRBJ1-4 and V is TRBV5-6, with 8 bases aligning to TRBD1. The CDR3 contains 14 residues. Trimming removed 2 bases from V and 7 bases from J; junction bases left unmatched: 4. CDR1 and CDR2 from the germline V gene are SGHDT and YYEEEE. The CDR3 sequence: CASSLQGGVEKLFF. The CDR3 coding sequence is TGTGCCAGCAGCTTACAGGGGGGTGTTGAAAAACTGTTTTTT.

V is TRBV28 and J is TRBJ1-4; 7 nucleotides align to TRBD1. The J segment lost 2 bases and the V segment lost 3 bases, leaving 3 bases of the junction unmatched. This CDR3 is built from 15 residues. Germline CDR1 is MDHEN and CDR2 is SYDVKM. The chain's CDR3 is CASSFGGQTNEKLFF. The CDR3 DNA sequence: TGTGCCAGCAGTTTTGGGGGACAGACTAATGAAAAACTGTTTTTT.

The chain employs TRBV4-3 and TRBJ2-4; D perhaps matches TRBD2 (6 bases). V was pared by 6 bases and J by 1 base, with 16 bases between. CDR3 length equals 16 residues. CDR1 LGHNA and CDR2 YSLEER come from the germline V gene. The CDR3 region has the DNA TGCGCCAGCAGTCCCGAATTTGCGGGGGCCAAAAACATTCAGTACTTC. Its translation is CASSPEFAGAKNIQYF.

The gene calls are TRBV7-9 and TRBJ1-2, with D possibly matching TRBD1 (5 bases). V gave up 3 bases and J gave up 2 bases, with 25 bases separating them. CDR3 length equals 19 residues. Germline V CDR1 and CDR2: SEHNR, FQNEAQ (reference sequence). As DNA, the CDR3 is TGTGCCAGCAGCTTTAGTAGTCCGGGGAGGAGGGACCAAAACTATGGCTACACCTTC. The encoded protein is CASSFSSPGRRDQNYGYTF.

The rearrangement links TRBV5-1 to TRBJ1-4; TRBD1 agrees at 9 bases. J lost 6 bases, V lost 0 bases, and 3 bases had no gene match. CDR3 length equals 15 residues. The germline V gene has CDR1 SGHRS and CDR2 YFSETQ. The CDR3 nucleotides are TGCGCCAGCAGCTTGGCGGGACAGGGCGATGAAAAACTGTTTTTT. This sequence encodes CASSLAGQGDEKLFF.

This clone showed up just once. CDR3 in amino acids: CAISEPTASTDTQYF. The CDR3 DNA sequence: TGTGCCATCAGTGAGCCGACAGCTAGCACAGATACGCAGTATTTT. The chain couples TRBV10-3 to TRBJ2-3; tentatively, D is TRBD1 (5 bases). CDR1 and CDR2 from the germline V gene are ENHRY and SYGVKD. V was cut by 2 bases and J by 0 bases, with 9 bases left in between. The CDR3 contains 15 residues.

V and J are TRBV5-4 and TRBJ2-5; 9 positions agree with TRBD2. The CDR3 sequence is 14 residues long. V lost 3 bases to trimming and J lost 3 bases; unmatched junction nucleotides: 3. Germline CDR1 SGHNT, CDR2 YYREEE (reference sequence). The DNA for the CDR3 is TGTGCCAGCAGCTCTGGCGGGGGGGAAGAGACCCAGTACTTC. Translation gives CASSSGGGEETQYF. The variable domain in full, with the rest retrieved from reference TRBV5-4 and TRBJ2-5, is ETGVTQSPTHLIKTRGQQVTLRCSSQSGHNTVSWYQQALGQGPQFIFQYYREEENGRGNFPPRFSGLQFPNYSSELNVNALELDDSALYLCASSSGGGEETQYFGPGTRLLVL.

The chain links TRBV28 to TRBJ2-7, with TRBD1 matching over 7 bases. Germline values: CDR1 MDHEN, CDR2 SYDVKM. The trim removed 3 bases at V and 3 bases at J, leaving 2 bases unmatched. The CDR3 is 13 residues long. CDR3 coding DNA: TGTGCCAGCAGTTTCAGGGACAGCTACGAGCAGTACTTC. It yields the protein CASSFRDSYEQYF.

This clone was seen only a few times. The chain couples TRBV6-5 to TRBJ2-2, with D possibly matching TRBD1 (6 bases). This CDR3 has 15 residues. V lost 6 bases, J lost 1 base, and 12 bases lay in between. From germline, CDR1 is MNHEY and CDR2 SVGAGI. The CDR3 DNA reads TGTGCCAGCAGCCCGGACAGAAGGAACACCGGGGAGCTGTTTTTT. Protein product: CASSPDRRNTGELFF.

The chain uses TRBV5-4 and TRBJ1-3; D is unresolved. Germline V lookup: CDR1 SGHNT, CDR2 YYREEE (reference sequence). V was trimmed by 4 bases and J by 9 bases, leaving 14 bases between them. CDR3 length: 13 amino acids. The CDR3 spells CASSQLMGGTIYF. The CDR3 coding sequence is TGTGCCAGCAGCCAACTCATGGGAGGCACCATATATTTT.

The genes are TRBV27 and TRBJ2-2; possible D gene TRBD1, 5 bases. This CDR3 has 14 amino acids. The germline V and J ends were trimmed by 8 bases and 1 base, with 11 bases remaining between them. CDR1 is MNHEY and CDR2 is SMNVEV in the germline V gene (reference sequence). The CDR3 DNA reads TGTGCCAGCCAAAAAAGGGGGAACACCGGGGAGCTGTTTTTT. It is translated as CASQKRGNTGELFF.

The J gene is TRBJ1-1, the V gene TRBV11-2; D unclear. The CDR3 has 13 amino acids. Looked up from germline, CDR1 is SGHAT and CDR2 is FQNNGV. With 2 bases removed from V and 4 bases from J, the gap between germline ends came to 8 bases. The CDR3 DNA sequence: TGTGCCAGCAGCTTACGAGGGTCCACTGAAGCTTTCTTT. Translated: CASSLRGSTEAFF.

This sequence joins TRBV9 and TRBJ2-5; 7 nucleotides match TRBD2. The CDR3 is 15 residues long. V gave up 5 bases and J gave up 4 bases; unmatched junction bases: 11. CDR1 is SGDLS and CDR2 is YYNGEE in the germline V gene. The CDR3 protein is CASSLSERGGETQYF. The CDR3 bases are TGTGCCAGCAGTCTCTCGGAGCGCGGGGGAGAGACCCAGTACTTC.

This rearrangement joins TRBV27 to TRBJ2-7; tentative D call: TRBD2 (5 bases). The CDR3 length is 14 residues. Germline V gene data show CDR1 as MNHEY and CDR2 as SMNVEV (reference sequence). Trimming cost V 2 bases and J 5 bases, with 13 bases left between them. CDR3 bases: TGTGCCAGCAGTTTAACAGAACTAGGACACGAGCAGTACTTC. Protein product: CASSLTELGHEQYF.

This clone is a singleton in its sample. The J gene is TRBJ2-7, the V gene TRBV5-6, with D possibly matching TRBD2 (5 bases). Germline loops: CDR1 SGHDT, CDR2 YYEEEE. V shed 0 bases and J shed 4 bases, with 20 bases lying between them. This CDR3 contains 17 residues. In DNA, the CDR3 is TGTGCCAGCAGCTTGGCCGGCGGTCGACCGGGGATGTACGAGCAGTACTTC. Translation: CASSLAGGRPGMYEQYF.